This T cell receptor beta chain was retrieved from a study of blood T cells in healthy people across ages. Findings of the study overall: PBMCs left unsorted prevented a conclusive naive versus antigen-experienced comparison. A strong correlation between TCR beta diversity and naive T cell percentage was seen.

This clonotype was seen a few times. Its target is not known. Primers used in a second PCR of roughly 6 to 11 cycles were a sample-barcoded 5' primer and a J-beta primer mix. Paired-end reads containing CDR3 totaled no fewer than 2.5 million for each sample. Each CDR3 protein is one row after TCRdb ran MiXCR on the 5' RACE reads. The table lists about 830,000 distinct CDR3 sequences, under 80% of them singletons. No fewer than 5.5 micrograms of total RNA were isolated from every sample. Material: blood. This TCR was sampled from a man aged 25 to 40 in good health.

CDR3 in amino acids: CASSLQGESNQPQHF. The CDR3 bases are TGCGCCAGCAGCCTACAGGGGGAGAGCAATCAGCCCCAGCATTTT. V usage is TRBV5-1 and J usage is TRBJ1-5, with 8 bases lining up with TRBD1. This CDR3 comprises 15 residues. CDR1 and CDR2 (germline): SGHRS, YFSETQ. V was pared by 4 bases and J by 1 base, with 4 bases of the junction left unmatched.